These 17 T cell receptor beta chains were all obtained from the same sample, sequenced in a study of T cell repertoires in cytomegalovirus infection. TCRdb re-derived calls from the reads in MiXCR, one entry per CDR3 protein. This table holds fewer than 550,000 distinct CDR3 sequences, about 11% found once. The sequencing sample was made of PBMCs. All receptors come from a human donor in good health (CMV status not recorded). Some clones in this sample may be carry-over from other donors' samples.

This clonotype was seen many times. Germline is not matched at one junction end, which may reflect a read error. J is TRBJ2-1 and V is TRBV29-1; 7 bases fit TRBD1. CDR1 is SQVTM and CDR2 is ANQGSEA in the germline V gene. This CDR3 comprises 15 residues. The CDR3 protein is CSSSMRGLSFNEQFF. DNA for the CDR3: TGCAGCTCTTCTATGAGGGGGCTTTCCTTCAATGAGCAGTTCTTC.

This clonotype was counted many times. This chain connects TRBV20-1 to TRBJ1-5; D is possibly TRBD1 (6 bases). The CDR3 has 16 amino acids. Germline CDR1 is DFQATT and CDR2 is SNEGSKA (reference sequence). Trimming shortened V by 0 bases and J by 1 base, and 13 bases separated the two germline ends. The CDR3 DNA sequence: TGCAGTGCTAGAGATCATCGACAGGCGAGCAATCAGCCCCAGCATTTT. It translates to CSARDHRQASNQPQHF.

This clonotype was observed at least ten times. The chain couples TRBV19 to TRBJ2-4, with 8 bases matching TRBD1. The V gene end was trimmed by 2 bases and the J gene end by 3 bases; junction bases not matched to a gene: 9. Per the germline V gene, CDR1 is LNHDA and CDR2 is SQIVND (reference sequence). The CDR3 has 17 amino acids. DNA of the CDR3: TGTGCCAGTAGTATATTTCAGGGGGCCGGGGTCAAAAACATTCAGTACTTC. Translated: CASSIFQGAGVKNIQYF.

This clonotype has a count of ten or more. The chain's CDR3 is CASSLTTGYQETQYF. CDR3 sequence (DNA): TGTGCCAGCAGTTTGACGACAGGGTACCAAGAGACCCAGTACTTC. V gene TRBV28 combines with J gene TRBJ2-5; TRBD1 agrees at 7 bases. V trimming: 3 bases; J trimming: 0 bases; junction bases outside the gene matches: 4. This CDR3 has 15 amino acids. Germline assignment: CDR1 MDHEN and CDR2 SYDVKM.

This sequence joins TRBV3-1 and TRBJ2-1, with a weak D call TRBD2 (6 bases). The V end was cut by 0 bases, the J end by 4 bases, with 16 bases between. This CDR3 spans 17 amino acids. Germline V lookup: CDR1 LGHDT, CDR2 YNNKEL (reference sequence). CDR3 nucleotides: TGTGCCAGCAGCCAAGATAGCCGGGGGTGGGGTTACAATGAGCAGTTCTTC. Protein product: CASSQDSRGWGYNEQFF.

A single count supports this clonotype. The chain joins TRBV2 to TRBJ2-6; D possibly corresponds to TRBD1 (6 bases). Between the trimmed V and J ends, which lost 5 bases and 0 bases, there was a span of 11 bases. This CDR3 has 16 residues. Germline V gene lookup returns CDR1 SNHLY and CDR2 FYNNEI. CDR3 DNA sequence: TGTGCCAGCAGTTATCAGGGGTTCTCTGGGGCCAACGTCCTGACTTTC. Its translation: CASSYQGFSGANVLTF. Full variable domain (missing parts from reference TRBV2 and TRBJ2-6): EPEVTQTPSHQVTQMGQEVILRCVPISNHLYFYWYRQILGQKVEFLVSFYNNEISEKSEIFDDQFSVERPDGSNFTLKIRSTKLEDSAMYFCASSYQGFSGANVLTFGAGSRLTVL.

This clonotype showed up many times. DNA of the CDR3: TGTGCCAGCAGCTTAGCGCCAACGGGAGGGGTAAACATTCAGTACTTC. Translating gives CASSLAPTGGVNIQYF. The chain couples TRBV7-2 to TRBJ2-4; 8 nucleotides agree with TRBD2. V gave up 0 bases and J gave up 6 bases; unmatched junction bases: 7. Germline CDR1 reads SGHTA; CDR2 reads FQGNSA. The CDR3 has 16 amino acids.

There are a few counts of this clonotype. Lacking the conserved final phenylalanine or tryptophan, this CDR3 likely reflects a read error. The chain uses TRBV28 and TRBJ2-7; no clear D gene. V lost 4 bases to trimming and J lost 2 bases, with 3 bases between them. CDR1 and CDR2 (germline): MDHEN, SYDVKM. The CDR3 has 11 residues. The CDR3 DNA sequence: TGTGCCAGCAGTTCCACCTACGAGCAGTACTTA. It codes for CASSSTYEQYL.

In this sample, this clonotype turned up a few times. The V gene is TRBV20-1, the J gene TRBJ2-7; 13 nucleotides line up with TRBD2. The CDR3 is made up of 15 amino acids. Germline CDR1 and CDR2: DFQATT and SNEGSKA (reference sequence). The V and J ends lost 6 bases and 1 base, in that order; junction bases with no gene match: 6. This CDR3 is CSASRLAGGSYEQYF. The CDR3 nucleotides are TGCAGTGCGAGTAGACTAGCGGGGGGATCCTACGAGCAGTACTTC.

Written as DNA, the CDR3 is TGCGCCAGTAAAATAGGCCTCCCCACTGAAGCTTTCTTT. This codes for CASKIGLPTEAFF. The chain couples TRBV5-1 to TRBJ1-1; D gene uncertain. V was clipped by 8 bases and J by 4 bases, with 15 bases between them. The germline V gene has CDR1 SGHRS and CDR2 YFSETQ. The CDR3 totals 13 residues.

The table lists this clonotype with a few counts. The chain couples TRBV29-1 to TRBJ2-2; a weak D match, TRBD2 (5 bases). Looked up from germline, CDR1 is SQVTM and CDR2 is ANQGSEA. V lost 1 base and J 4 bases, leaving 10 bases between the germline ends. The length of the CDR3 is 14 residues. CDR3: CSVEGRQATGELFF. DNA of the CDR3: TGCAGCGTTGAAGGGAGGCAGGCCACCGGGGAGCTGTTTTTT.

This clonotype came up many times. This sequence joins TRBV2 and TRBJ1-2; D is uncertain. The CDR3 covers 14 residues. Trimming pared 3 bases from V and 2 bases from J, leaving 10 bases between. From germline, CDR1 is SNHLY and CDR2 FYNNEI. The CDR3 nucleotides are TGTGCCAGCAGTGATTCTTCCATGAACTATGGCTACACCTTC. Translating gives CASSDSSMNYGYTF.

The gene calls are TRBV3-1 and TRBJ2-7; D is perhaps TRBD1 or TRBD2 (5 bases each). This CDR3 is 15 amino acids long. V was clipped by 4 bases and J by 2 bases, with 15 bases between them. Germline V gene lookup returns CDR1 LGHDT and CDR2 YNNKEL (reference sequence). CDR3 residues: CASSLSPGRAYEQYF. The CDR3 DNA reads as TGTGCCAGCAGCCTCTCACCGGGACGGGCCTACGAGCAGTACTTC.

This clonotype has a count of ten or more. The genes are TRBV24-1 and TRBJ2-1, with a weak D call TRBD2 (5 bases). The CDR3 covers 12 residues. Deletions cut 1 base from V and 9 bases from J, with 6 bases between. Germline assignment: CDR1 KGHDR and CDR2 SFDVKD. The CDR3 bases are TGTGCCACCAGTGATTTCCGGGGTGAGCAGTTCTTC. This translates into CATSDFRGEQFF.

This clonotype was picked up many times. The rearrangement links TRBV7-2 to TRBJ1-5; D call uncertain. V lost 2 bases and J 3 bases, leaving 8 bases between the germline ends. This CDR3 is built from 14 residues. Germline assignment: CDR1 SGHTA and CDR2 FQGNSA. The CDR3 region is CASSLKEINQPQHF. Written as DNA, the CDR3 is TGTGCCAGCAGCTTAAAGGAAATCAATCAGCCCCAGCATTTT. Full variable domain (missing parts from reference TRBV7-2 and TRBJ1-5): GAGVSQSPSNKVTEKGKDVELRCDPISGHTALYWYRQSLGQGLEFLIYFQGNSAPDKSGLPSDRFSAERTGGSVSTLTIQRTQQEDSAVYLCASSLKEINQPQHFGDGTRLSIL.

This clonotype was seen at least ten times. The chain joins TRBV20-1 to TRBJ1-5, with 7 bases identical to TRBD1. The CDR3 extends over 14 amino acids. The germline V gene encodes CDR1 DFQATT and CDR2 SNEGSKA (reference sequence). The V and J ends lost 2 bases and 4 bases, in that order; junction bases with no gene match: 5. For the CDR3, the DNA is TGCAGTGCTAGAAGGGGGACAGAGAATCAGCCCCAGCATTTT. Its protein is CSARRGTENQPQHF.

This clonotype was found many times. The chain employs TRBV20-1 and TRBJ1-5; 9 nucleotides agree with TRBD1. Trimming at V came to 6 bases and at J to 7 bases, leaving 10 bases not matched to a gene. Per the germline V gene, CDR1 is DFQATT and CDR2 is SNEGSKA (reference sequence). The CDR3 contains 14 residues. The CDR3 loop is CSAPGGTGSQPQHF. CDR3 in DNA: TGCAGTGCCCCAGGGGGGACAGGGTCCCAGCCCCAGCATTTT.